Following are 20 T cell receptor beta chains from one sample sequenced in a study of blood T cells in healthy people across ages. PCR was performed a second time for 7 to 11 cycles using a sample-barcoded 5' primer and a J-beta primer mix. From the 5' RACE reads, TCRdb called clonotypes with MiXCR, one entry per CDR3 protein. The sample gives approximately 800,000 distinct CDR3 sequences, just over 55% of which show up once; around 24% is in the top ten. The sequenced material came from blood. The receptors stem from a man aged 35 to 55 in good health.

The chain joins TRBV5-6 to TRBJ2-3; D is unresolved. Germline V gene sequence: CDR1 SGHDT, CDR2 YYEEEE. This CDR3 is built from 14 residues. V was pared by 7 bases and J by 4 bases, with 16 bases between. The CDR3 protein is CASFPTANPDTQYF. DNA of the CDR3: TGTGCCAGCTTTCCAACCGCGAATCCAGATACGCAGTATTTT.

The rearrangement uses TRBV29-1 and TRBJ2-1, with a weak D call TRBD2 (6 bases). The DNA end is a closer match to TRBJ2-7, so the J assignment may be wrong. The CDR3 runs to 16 residues. The germline gives CDR1 SQVTM, CDR2 ANQGSEA. The DNA of the CDR3 is TGCAGCGTCACGGGCGGGGACTTGGGTACCTACAATGAGCAGTACTTC. Residues: CSVTGGDLGTYNEQYF.

The chain has TRBV7-3 and TRBJ2-2; the D is unclear. V was clipped by 6 bases and J by 6 bases, with 11 bases between them. The CDR3 loop spans 13 amino acids. Per germline, CDR1 SGHTA and CDR2 FQGTGA. The CDR3 bases are TGTGCCAGCAGACCGCTTGGCGCCGGGGAGCTGTTTTTT. Translating gives CASRPLGAGELFF. Using reference TRBV7-3 and TRBJ2-2 for the parts outside the CDR3, the full variable domain is GAGVSQTPSNKVTEKGKYVELRCDPISGHTALYWYRQSLGQGPEFLIYFQGTGAADDSGLPNDRFFAVRPEGSVSTLKIQRTERGDSAVYLCASRPLGAGELFFGEGSRLTVL.

This clonotype was found a few times. V usage is TRBV7-2 and J usage is TRBJ2-7; 9 bases agree with TRBD2. The V gene's germline CDR1 is SGHTA and CDR2 FQGNSA. V lost 5 bases and J lost 4; bases outside the gene matches: 3. This CDR3 spans 13 amino acids. In DNA, the CDR3 is TGTGCCAGCAGCCGCCTAGCGGGGTACGAGCAGTACTTC. The encoded protein is CASSRLAGYEQYF.

The chain uses TRBV25-1 and TRBJ2-3; TRBD1 aligns across 10 bases. The CDR3 is 16 amino acids. After removal of 10 bases from V and 5 bases from J, the junction contained 15 bases not matched to a gene. Germline V gene sequence: CDR1 MGHDK, CDR2 SYGVNS. CDR3 region: CANAQTGTGVGDTQYF. The CDR3 DNA is TGTGCCAACGCCCAAACCGGGACAGGGGTTGGAGATACGCAGTATTTT. Filled out from reference TRBV25-1 and TRBJ2-3, the complete variable domain reads EADIYQTPRYLVIGTGKKITLECSQTMGHDKMYWYQQDPGMELHLIHYSYGVNSTEKGDLSSESTVSRIRTEHFPLTLESARPSHTSQYLCANAQTGTGVGDTQYFGPGTRLTVL.

This chain uses TRBV27 with TRBJ1-1; 7 bases line up with TRBD1. Germline trimming cut 6 bases from V and 0 bases from J; bases unmatched to any gene: 10. Germline V gene data show CDR1 as MNHEY and CDR2 as SMNVEV (reference sequence). This CDR3 region has 16 residues. CDR3 in amino acids: CASSKRQGRLNTEAFF. In DNA form, the CDR3 reads TGTGCCAGCAGCAAGAGACAGGGAAGGTTGAACACTGAAGCTTTCTTT.

J is TRBJ2-1 and V is TRBV28; 10 nucleotides line up with TRBD2. Germline V gene sequence: CDR1 MDHEN, CDR2 SYDVKM. This CDR3 has 12 amino acids. V trimming: 10 bases; J trimming: 10 bases; junction bases outside the gene matches: 7. CDR3 in amino acids: CATGTSAGEQFF. Written as DNA, the CDR3 is TGTGCCACCGGGACTAGCGCAGGAGAGCAGTTCTTC. Supplemented by reference TRBV28 and TRBJ2-1, the full variable domain reads DVKVTQSSRYLVKRTGEKVFLECVQDMDHENMFWYRQDPGLGLRLIYFSYDVKMKEKGDIPEGYSVSREKKERFSLILESASTNQTSMYLCATGTSAGEQFFGPGTRLTVL.

The V and J genes are TRBV5-1 and TRBJ2-5, with D possibly matching TRBD1 (6 bases). This CDR3 comprises 14 residues. Germline V gene data show CDR1 as SGHRS and CDR2 as YFSETQ. Trimming cost V 4 bases and J 4 bases, with 14 bases left between them. The CDR3 sequence is CASSGTGSRETQYF. The CDR3 region has the DNA TGCGCCAGCAGCGGAACAGGGTCTCGAGAGACCCAGTACTTC.

This clonotype was found a few times. The V call is TRBV9, the J call TRBJ2-7; 7 nucleotides agree with TRBD1. CDR3 length: 16 amino acids. The V gene's germline CDR1 is SGDLS and CDR2 YYNGEE. Unmatched junction bases numbered 12, after V lost 0 bases and J lost 6 bases. The CDR3 DNA reads TGTGCCAGCAGCGTAGGGTCCGACAGGGAGAGCTCCGAGCAGTACTTC. Protein: CASSVGSDRESSEQYF.

The gene calls are TRBV20-1 and TRBJ2-6; 7 bases are a match to TRBD1. The junction had 15 bases not matched to a gene; V was cut back by 6 bases and J by 4 bases. Germline loops: CDR1 DFQATT, CDR2 SNEGSKA (reference sequence). This CDR3 comprises 17 residues. CDR3 coding DNA: TGCAGTGCCGATAAAAGACAGGGAGTAACCGGGGCCAACGTCCTGACTTTC. This translates into CSADKRQGVTGANVLTF.

CDR3 DNA: TGCAGTGGGGCGGACAGGGTCAAAAACATTCAGTACTTC. This translates into CSGADRVKNIQYF. The chain combines TRBV20-1 with TRBJ2-4, with 8 positions matching TRBD1. Germline loops: CDR1 DFQATT, CDR2 SNEGSKA (reference sequence). This CDR3 contains 13 residues. With V trimmed by 7 bases and J by 3 bases, 5 bases remained unmatched.

The DNA of the CDR3 is TGTGCCAGCAGTGCCGATTTTTACCAAGAGACCCAGTACTTC. It specifies CASSADFYQETQYF. The chain has TRBV2 and TRBJ2-5; D gene unclear. The CDR3 runs to 14 residues. The V end lost 4 bases, the J end lost 0 bases, and 9 bases lay between the germline ends. Germline CDR1 reads SNHLY; CDR2 reads FYNNEI. The full variable domain, rest sourced from reference TRBV2 and TRBJ2-5, is EPEVTQTPSHQVTQMGQEVILRCVPISNHLYFYWYRQILGQKVEFLVSFYNNEISEKSEIFDDQFSVERPDGSNFTLKIRSTKLEDSAMYFCASSADFYQETQYFGPGTRLLVL.

This clonotype was found a few times. The V and J genes are TRBV29-1 and TRBJ2-5, with 7 bases matching TRBD2. Matching the DNA end better, TRBJ2-7 makes the J call doubtful. CDR1 is SQVTM, CDR2 ANQGSEA, per germline. This CDR3 region has 13 residues. Written as DNA, the CDR3 is TGCAGCGTTGGGGGAGGGCAAATCTACGAGCAGTACTTC. This translates into CSVGGGQIYEQYF.

This clonotype was seen at least ten times. This chain connects TRBV28 to TRBJ2-5; 8 bases fit TRBD2. CDR1 MDHEN and CDR2 SYDVKM come from the germline V gene. This CDR3 is 13 amino acids long. The trim removed 7 bases at V and 3 bases at J, leaving 4 bases unmatched. The CDR3 region is CASTLSGKETQYF. The CDR3 bases are TGTGCCAGCACCCTTAGCGGGAAAGAGACCCAGTACTTC.

This clonotype has just a few counts. This chain links TRBV29-1 with TRBJ1-1; the D is unclear. Germline V gives CDR1 SQVTM, CDR2 ANQGSEA. V was trimmed by 4 bases and J by 3 bases, leaving 9 bases between them. This CDR3 contains 12 residues. CDR3 DNA sequence: TGCAGCGTTGCCCGGCAAGACACTGAAGCTTTCTTT. This gives the protein CSVARQDTEAFF.

V gene TRBV19 combines with J gene TRBJ2-5; D perhaps matches TRBD2 (6 bases). Germline values: CDR1 LNHDA, CDR2 SQIVND (reference sequence). With 4 bases removed from V and 0 bases from J, the gap between germline ends came to 15 bases. CDR3 length: 16 amino acids. The CDR3: CASSTYSGPYQETQYF. For the CDR3, the DNA is TGTGCCAGTAGTACATATAGCGGACCCTACCAAGAGACCCAGTACTTC.

In this sample, this clonotype turned up a few times. The chain links TRBV6-6 to TRBJ2-1; 11 bases match TRBD2. Germline V gene sequence: CDR1 MNHNY, CDR2 SVGAGI (reference sequence). V lost 4 bases, J lost 5 bases, and 4 bases stayed unmatched. The CDR3 runs 15 residues. The CDR3 is CASSFSGRDNNEQFF. In nucleotides, the CDR3 is TGTGCCAGCAGTTTTAGCGGGAGGGACAACAATGAGCAGTTCTTC.

The chain carries TRBV27 and TRBJ1-4; D not certain. The V gene's germline CDR1 is MNHEY and CDR2 SMNVEV (reference sequence). V was clipped by 5 bases and J by 10 bases, with 11 bases between them. The CDR3 runs to 12 residues. Here the CDR3 reads CASSTKRGKLFF. The CDR3 coding sequence is TGTGCCAGCAGTACTAAGAGAGGAAAACTGTTTTTT.

This clonotype appeared a few times. This sequence joins TRBV29-1 and TRBJ1-2, with D tentatively TRBD1 (5 bases). Germline V gene sequence: CDR1 SQVTM, CDR2 ANQGSEA. The germline V and J ends were trimmed by 6 bases and 8 bases, with 16 bases remaining between them. This CDR3 spans 12 amino acids. CDR3 nucleotide sequence: TGCAGCGTAGCGGGGACCGTAGTCGGCTACACCTTC. Translating it yields CSVAGTVVGYTF.

The rearrangement links TRBV7-2 to TRBJ2-7; the match to TRBD1 covers 7 bases. The V gene end was trimmed by 6 bases and the J gene end by 3 bases; junction bases not matched to a gene: 8. The length of the CDR3 is 14 residues. CDR1 SGHTA and CDR2 FQGNSA come from the germline V gene. CDR3 in amino acids: CASRMIGTDYEQYF. For the CDR3, the DNA is TGTGCCAGCAGAATGATCGGGACAGACTACGAGCAGTACTTC.